This TCR beta chain was captured in a study of T cells in Graves' hyperthyroidism and ophthalmopathy. Study at large: Before any treatment, at initial diagnosis, peripheral blood was collected.

The investigators amplified TCR beta CDR3 regions from RNA transcripts. The study used the HTBI primer set for a first-round RT-PCR of the TCR CDR3. Using its own MiXCR run on the multiplex PCR reads, TCRdb lists one record per CDR3 protein. The sample shows about 700,000 distinct CDR3 sequences, 12% to 15% of them seen only once. This clonotype appeared many times. The definition of stable Graves' hyperthyroidism was no ophthalmopathy progression within 18 months. CDR3 length equals 12 residues. Trimming removed 8 bases from V and 7 bases from J, with 14 bases in between. The clonotype originates from a woman under 30 with Graves' hyperthyroidism. Sequencing was performed on blood. V gene TRBV12-3 or TRBV12-4 combines with J gene TRBJ1-2; D not certain. CDR3 bases: TGTGCCAGCCAACGTCGGGGATCTGGCTACACCTTC. Translated: CASQRRGSGYTF.